This passage covers 26 T cell receptor beta chains from one sample sequenced in a study of T-cell memory formation after mild COVID-19. TCRdb recomputed calls from the 5' RACE reads with MiXCR, one row per CDR3 protein. The data contain 350,000 to 500,000 distinct CDR3 sequences, about 20% of them singletons. Sequencing was performed on PBMCs or a T cell subset sorted from them (not recorded which). All receptors derive from a man younger than 30 who had mild COVID-19 (a few samples of this study predate the infection). Cell type and time point are not known.

This clonotype has just a few counts. The genes are TRBV5-1 and TRBJ2-3, with D perhaps TRBD1 (5 bases). Trimming stripped 2 bases from V and 0 bases from J, with 10 bases between. CDR1 and CDR2 (germline): SGHRS, YFSETQ. The CDR3 has 15 amino acids. In DNA, the CDR3 is TGCGCCAGCAGCTTAAGGCCAGGGAGCACAGATACGCAGTATTTT. Amino acid sequence: CASSLRPGSTDTQYF.

Many counts were recorded for this clonotype. The V gene is TRBV12-3 or TRBV12-4, the J gene TRBJ2-3; perhaps D is TRBD1 or TRBD2 (6 bases each). CDR3 size: 16 residues. Trimming stripped 6 bases from V and 3 bases from J, with 19 bases between. CDR3 bases: TGTGCCAGCAGCCCCCCCCTCGGGGGCGGGACAGATACGCAGTATTTT. As protein: CASSPPLGGGTDTQYF.

This clonotype showed up just a few times. The V and J genes are TRBV5-1 and TRBJ2-5, with D tentatively TRBD1 (5 bases). The germline V gene has CDR1 SGHRS and CDR2 YFSETQ. V lost 7 bases to trimming and J lost 5 bases, with 18 bases between them. The CDR3 runs to 14 residues. CDR3 sequence reads: CASRKTVRVETQYF. CDR3 nucleotides: TGCGCCAGCCGAAAGACAGTGAGAGTGGAGACCCAGTACTTC.

The CDR3 region is CASSQDTDRGGEQYF. The CDR3 coding sequence is TGCGCCAGCAGCCAAGATACCGACAGGGGGGGCGAGCAGTACTTC. V is TRBV4-3 and J is TRBJ2-7, with 9 bases matching TRBD1. Germline V gene data show CDR1 as LGHNA and CDR2 as YSLEER. The V and J ends lost 0 bases and 6 bases, in that order; junction bases with no gene match: 6. The length of the CDR3 is 15 residues.

The chain has TRBV20-1 and TRBJ2-1; no firm D call. V lost 6 bases, J lost 4 bases, and 16 bases lay in between. The CDR3 is made up of 14 amino acids. Per the germline V gene, CDR1 is DFQATT and CDR2 is SNEGSKA (reference sequence). CDR3 region: CSAIVPHAYNEQFF. CDR3 coding DNA: TGCAGTGCCATCGTGCCTCATGCATACAATGAGCAGTTCTTC.

There are a few counts of this clonotype. V gene TRBV2 combines with J gene TRBJ2-1, with 9 bases identical to TRBD2. Germline V gives CDR1 SNHLY, CDR2 FYNNEI. The CDR3 contains 14 residues. V shed 7 bases and J 5 bases; nucleotides not matched to a gene: 6. The CDR3 bases are TGTGCCAGCACTTCGGGACTAGCCGACAATGAGCAGTTCTTC. This codes for CASTSGLADNEQFF. The entire variable domain, with the rest obtained from reference TRBV2 and TRBJ2-1, is as follows: EPEVTQTPSHQVTQMGQEVILRCVPISNHLYFYWYRQILGQKVEFLVSFYNNEISEKSEIFDDQFSVERPDGSNFTLKIRSTKLEDSAMYFCASTSGLADNEQFFGPGTRLTVL.

V and J are TRBV5-1 and TRBJ2-2; 10 bases agree with TRBD1. The CDR3 totals 15 residues. Unmatched junction bases numbered 6, after V lost 4 bases and J lost 6 bases. Germline V gene lookup returns CDR1 SGHRS and CDR2 YFSETQ. The CDR3 spells CASSPGQGGPGELFF. The DNA of the CDR3 is TGCGCCAGCAGCCCCGGACAGGGGGGTCCCGGGGAGCTGTTTTTT.

This clonotype showed up just a few times. CDR3 in DNA: TGTGCCAGCAGCCGCCCCCGGGACAGGCTATCCTACGAGCAGTACGTC. It encodes CASSRPRDRLSYEQYV. This rearrangement joins TRBV3-1 to TRBJ2-7, with 8 bases fitting TRBD1. The CDR3 extends over 16 amino acids. The junction had 9 bases not matched to a gene; V was cut back by 4 bases and J by 1 base. Germline V lookup: CDR1 LGHDT, CDR2 YNNKEL (reference sequence).

This clonotype has just a few counts. The CDR3, as DNA: TGTGCCAGCAGTTACGGGGACAGTTCTGGCTACACCTTC. Its translation: CASSYGDSSGYTF. The rearrangement joins TRBV6-5 to TRBJ1-2; TRBD1 agrees at 7 bases. This CDR3 comprises 13 residues. CDR1 is MNHEY and CDR2 is SVGAGI in the germline V gene. V was clipped by 2 bases and J by 7 bases; unmatched bases: 4.

The chain couples TRBV7-9 to TRBJ2-3; possibly TRBD1 for D (5 bases). The CDR3 totals 14 residues. Germline CDR1 reads SEHNR; CDR2 reads FQNEAQ (reference sequence). Trimming took off 4 bases at V and 1 base at J, with 9 bases between the two ends. Here the CDR3 DNA reads TGTGCCAGCAGCTGGACACAACGCACAGATACGCAGTATTTT. Its protein product is CASSWTQRTDTQYF.

The rearrangement uses TRBV20-1 and TRBJ2-5; possible D gene TRBD1, 6 bases. Trimming pared 2 bases from V and 5 bases from J, leaving 12 bases between. CDR3 length: 13 amino acids. Germline CDR1 is DFQATT and CDR2 is SNEGSKA (reference sequence). The CDR3 reads CSARREGGETQYF. The CDR3 DNA reads as TGCAGTGCTAGAAGGGAAGGGGGTGAGACCCAGTACTTC.

Here the CDR3 reads CASSYSIAGGADTQYF. The DNA of the CDR3 is TGTGCCAGCAGTTACTCGATCGCGGGTGGGGCAGATACGCAGTATTTT. V and J are TRBV6-5 and TRBJ2-3; perhaps TRBD2 as D (5 bases). The V gene lost 0 bases and the J gene lost 4 bases, with 14 bases spanning the gap. Germline V lookup: CDR1 MNHEY, CDR2 SVGAGI. The CDR3 loop spans 16 amino acids.

This clonotype showed up just a few times. The chain couples TRBV28 to TRBJ1-4; D gene uncertain. V lost 4 bases, J lost 4 bases, and 13 bases lay in between. The germline V gene encodes CDR1 MDHEN and CDR2 SYDVKM. This CDR3 spans 15 amino acids. CDR3: CASSWWARSNEKLFF. CDR3 nucleotides: TGTGCCAGCAGTTGGTGGGCGAGAAGTAATGAAAAACTGTTTTTT.

The chain combines TRBV7-6 with TRBJ1-5, with 9 bases aligning to TRBD1. The CDR3 loop spans 14 amino acids. The junction had 0 bases not matched to a gene; V was cut back by 5 bases and J by 1 base. The germline V gene encodes CDR1 SGHVS and CDR2 FNYEAQ. The CDR3 nucleotides read TGTGCCAGCAGCGACAGGGGGAGCAATCAGCCCCAGCATTTT. Protein sequence: CASSDRGSNQPQHF.

The rearrangement joins TRBV29-1 to TRBJ2-6; D tentatively fits TRBD1 or TRBD2 (5 bases each). Per the germline V gene, CDR1 is SQVTM and CDR2 is ANQGSEA. The ends were cut back, 4 bases at V and 0 bases at J, with 16 bases in the middle. CDR3 size: 17 residues. The CDR3 DNA reads as TGCAGCGTTGGAAGGGACGGCCAAAGCTCTGGGGCCAACGTCCTGACTTTC. It codes for CSVGRDGQSSGANVLTF.

The chain uses TRBV11-2 and TRBJ2-7; D possibly matches TRBD1 or TRBD2 (5 bases each). Looked up from germline, CDR1 is SGHAT and CDR2 is FQNNGV. The V and J ends lost 5 bases and 5 bases respectively, with 19 bases between them. The CDR3 is 15 residues long. The CDR3 region is CASSPGPPDVHEQYV. The DNA for the CDR3 is TGTGCCAGCAGCCCGGGACCCCCGGACGTCCACGAGCAGTACGTC.

This clonotype was picked up many times. The V gene is TRBV7-9, the J gene TRBJ1-1; D is perhaps TRBD1 (6 bases). Trimming cost V 5 bases and J 4 bases, with 14 bases left between them. The CDR3 has 14 residues. CDR1 and CDR2 (germline): SEHNR, FQNEAQ (reference sequence). CDR3 bases: TGTGCCAGCAGCCGGTCAGGGGACGGCACTGAAGCTTTCTTT. Its protein is CASSRSGDGTEAFF.

This clonotype was seen a few times. CDR3 sequence reads: CASSLSLGRVNEQFF. The DNA of the CDR3 is TGTGCCAGCAGTTTATCGCTGGGAAGGGTCAATGAGCAGTTCTTC. The chain recombines TRBV27 with TRBJ2-1; D gene unclear. Per the germline V gene, CDR1 is MNHEY and CDR2 is SMNVEV (reference sequence). V shed 0 bases and J shed 6 bases, with 12 bases lying between them. The CDR3 is made up of 15 amino acids.

V gene TRBV12-3 or TRBV12-4 combines with J gene TRBJ2-7; perhaps TRBD2 as D (6 bases). V was trimmed by 3 bases and J by 3 bases, leaving 18 bases between them. The length of the CDR3 is 16 residues. CDR3 amino acids: CASSFLGGWAIYEQYF. The CDR3 DNA follows: TGTGCCAGCAGTTTTCTGGGGGGATGGGCCATCTACGAGCAGTACTTC.

V usage is TRBV2 and J usage is TRBJ2-7; D uncertain. V lost 2 bases and J 3 bases, leaving 14 bases between the germline ends. Germline V gene lookup returns CDR1 SNHLY and CDR2 FYNNEI. The CDR3 extends over 15 amino acids. CDR3 coding DNA: TGTGCCAGCAGTGAAACTTTAATCCCCTACTACGAGCAGTACGTC. It translates to CASSETLIPYYEQYV.

The rearrangement uses TRBV7-6 and TRBJ1-2; TRBD1 aligns across 9 bases. Trimming cost V 9 bases and J 4 bases; bases outside gene matches: 9. The germline CDR1 and CDR2 sequences are SGHVS and FNYEAQ. CDR3 length equals 14 residues. CDR3 in amino acids: CARSPGQGAYGYTF. The DNA of the CDR3 is TGTGCCAGAAGCCCGGGACAGGGCGCCTATGGCTACACCTTC.

The sample holds a few counts of this clonotype. The chain recombines TRBV5-1 with TRBJ1-1; tentative D call: TRBD1 (6 bases). Germline loops: CDR1 SGHRS, CDR2 YFSETQ. The CDR3 totals 16 residues. The V end lost 4 bases, the J end lost 5 bases, and 21 bases lay between the germline ends. The CDR3, as DNA: TGCGCCAGCAGCCCCACGGAACAGGGAAGTTGGACTGAAGCTTTCTTT. Protein sequence: CASSPTEQGSWTEAFF.

This clonotype was found a few times. V and J are TRBV15 and TRBJ2-4; 9 nucleotides match TRBD1. The CDR3 loop spans 18 amino acids. Looked up from germline, CDR1 is LNHNV and CDR2 is YYDKDF (reference sequence). With V trimmed by 6 bases and J by 0 bases, 12 bases remained unmatched. CDR3 nucleotide sequence: TGTGCCACCAGGCCTGTCCCGGGACAGGGTCTAGCCAAAAACATTCAGTACTTC. It codes for CATRPVPGQGLAKNIQYF. Complete variable domain (other parts from reference TRBV15 and TRBJ2-4): DAMVIQNPRYQVTQFGKPVTLSCSQTLNHNVMYWYQQKSSQAPKLLFHYYDKDFNNEADTPDNFQSRRPNTSFCFLDIRSPGLGDTAMYLCATRPVPGQGLAKNIQYFGAGTRLSVL.

This clonotype was seen only a few times. CDR3 residues: CASSLGTGVSETQYF. CDR3 DNA sequence: TGTGCCAGCAGCTTAGGGACAGGGGTTTCGGAGACCCAGTACTTC. The chain employs TRBV5-6 and TRBJ2-5, with 10 bases matching TRBD1. Per the germline V gene, CDR1 is SGHDT and CDR2 is YYEEEE. The CDR3 runs to 15 residues. V lost 2 bases and J lost 5; bases outside the gene matches: 6.

This clonotype was picked up a small number of times. V and J are TRBV4-3 and TRBJ1-5; D gene ambiguous. CDR1 LGHNA and CDR2 YSLEER come from the germline V gene. V was pared by 0 bases and J by 9 bases, with 12 bases between. The CDR3 runs 14 residues. The DNA of the CDR3 is TGCGCCAGCAGCCAAGATACAGCGGCCCGGCCCCAGCATTTT. It translates to CASSQDTAARPQHF.

This clonotype was recorded a few times. This rearrangement joins TRBV12-3 or TRBV12-4 to TRBJ1-1, with 7 bases matching TRBD1. V gave up 6 bases and J gave up 1 base; unmatched junction bases: 5. The CDR3 spans 14 residues. CDR3 nucleotides: TGTGCCAGCAGGCAACAGGGGACGAACACTGAAGCTTTCTTT. Its translation is CASRQQGTNTEAFF.